These 19 T cell receptor beta chains share one sample of origin, sequenced in a study of CD8+ T cells in alopecia areata. TCR sequencing used cDNA made by reverse transcription of extracted RNA. Method: immunoSEQ multiplex PCR; TCRdb's copy keeps in-frame clones and lacks some. The sample lists approximately 42,000 clones, less than 70% occurring once. Sample treatment: oral pan-JAK inhibitor, 5-10 mg twice daily. Sequenced here: CD8+ T cells sorted from blood, sampled at week 4, from a patient treated with tofacitinib. These receptors all come from a human donor with alopecia areata.

In its sample, this clone is hyperexpanded. The V call is TRBV7-2, the J call TRBJ2-7; possibly TRBD2 for D (5 bases). Germline-derived CDR1 and CDR2 are SGHTA and FQGNSA. V shed 1 base and J shed 5 bases, with 12 bases lying between them. CDR3 length: 14 residues. CDR3 coding DNA: TGTGCCAGCAGCTTAGGAGGGTCGTGGGACGAGCAGTACTTC. It is translated as CASSLGGSWDEQYF.

In its sample, this clone was seen a few times. Here the CDR3 reads CAWSSVHSGGAYEQFF. The CDR3 DNA is TGTGCCTGGAGTAGCGTTCATAGCGGGGGGGCCTATGAGCAGTTCTTC. This rearrangement joins TRBV30 to TRBJ2-1, with 11 bases fitting TRBD2. V shed 2 bases, J shed 8 bases, and the junction held 11 bases outside the gene matches. Germline V CDR1 and CDR2: GTSNPN, SVGIG (reference sequence). CDR3 length equals 16 residues.

V usage is TRBV5-1 and J usage is TRBJ2-5; TRBD1 matches 9 bases. The CDR3 is made up of 14 amino acids. Germline assignment: CDR1 SGHRS and CDR2 YFSETQ. V lost 4 bases and J lost 3; bases outside the gene matches: 4. For the CDR3, the DNA is TGCGCCAGCAGCAAAGGGACAGGGAAAGAGACCCAGTACTTC. This codes for CASSKGTGKETQYF. Combining the CDR3 with reference TRBV5-1 and TRBJ2-5 gives the whole variable domain KAGVTQTPRYLIKTRGQQVTLSCSPISGHRSVSWYQQTPGQGLQFLFEYFSETQRNKGNFPGRFSGRQFSNSRSEMNVSTLELGDSALYLCASSKGTGKETQYFGPGTRLLVL.

The chain carries TRBV10-3 and TRBJ2-3; the match to TRBD2 covers 8 bases. CDR1 ENHRY and CDR2 SYGVKD come from the germline V gene. This CDR3 is 15 amino acids long. After removal of 3 bases from V and 0 bases from J, the junction contained 2 bases not matched to a gene. The CDR3, as DNA: TGTGCCATCAGTGACGCTAGCGGGAGCACAGATACGCAGTATTTT. Protein sequence: CAISDASGSTDTQYF.

To note about this clone: An end of the junction does not agree with germline; a read error may underlie this. The gene calls are TRBV9 and TRBJ2-1; 12 nucleotides agree with TRBD2. From germline, CDR1 is SGDLS and CDR2 YYNGEE. The CDR3 consists of 19 residues. The CDR3 DNA sequence: TGTGCCAGCAGCGTAGGGCTAGCTAGCGGGGGGGCAGGGGACAACGAGCAGTTCTTC. Amino acid sequence: CASSVGLASGGAGDNEQFF. The whole variable domain, remainder taken from reference TRBV9 and TRBJ2-1, is DSGVTQTPKHLITATGQRVTLRCSPRSGDLSVYWYQQSLDQGLQFLIQYYNGEERAKGNILERFSAQQFPDLHSELNLSSLELGDSALYFCASSVGLASGGAGDNEQFFGPGTRLTVL.

This clone was detected a few times. V gene TRBV4-3 combines with J gene TRBJ2-7, with a weak D call TRBD2 (5 bases). Germline CDR1 is LGHNA and CDR2 is YSLEER. The CDR3 totals 15 residues. V shed 1 base and J shed 1 base, with 11 bases lying between them. CDR3 amino acids: CASSQARTASYEQYF. For the CDR3, the DNA is TGCGCCAGCAGCCAAGCACGGACTGCATCCTACGAGCAGTACTTC.

This clone was picked up one time. The chain carries TRBV27 and TRBJ1-5; 7 nucleotides agree with TRBD1. The CDR3 spans 16 residues. V lost 5 bases, J lost 3 bases, and 10 bases stayed unmatched. Germline V CDR1 and CDR2: MNHEY, SMNVEV (reference sequence). CDR3 bases: TGTGCCAGCAGTCCAAGGACCGAGGGGGCCAATCAGCCCCAGCATTTT. It yields the protein CASSPRTEGANQPQHF.

The rearrangement links TRBV6-5 to TRBJ1-1; no clear D gene. V lost 2 bases, J lost 4 bases, and 14 bases lay in between. Looked up from germline, CDR1 is MNHEY and CDR2 is SVGAGI. The CDR3 has 15 amino acids. The CDR3 DNA follows: TGTGCCAGCAGTTACGACGCGGAAGATGGCACTGAAGCTTTCTTT. It encodes CASSYDAEDGTEAFF.

This chain's CDR3 is CAWSALAGTLSSYEQYF. CDR3 nucleotide sequence: TGTGCCTGGAGTGCCCTCGCCGGGACATTGAGCTCCTACGAGCAGTACTTC. The chain combines TRBV30 with TRBJ2-7, with D tentatively TRBD1 (6 bases). CDR3 length: 17 amino acids. CDR1 and CDR2 (germline): GTSNPN, SVGIG (reference sequence). The V gene lost 1 base and the J gene lost 0 bases, with 19 bases spanning the gap.

V and J are TRBV30 and TRBJ2-3, with no clear D. Germline CDR1 reads GTSNPN; CDR2 reads SVGIG (reference sequence). The CDR3 totals 14 residues. The V end lost 0 bases, the J end lost 3 bases, and 10 bases lay between the germline ends. The CDR3 DNA reads TGTGCCTGGAGTGTTGATGAGGAGACAGATACGCAGTATTTT. Residues: CAWSVDEETDTQYF.

V usage is TRBV12-5 and J usage is TRBJ1-1; D ambiguous. The germline V gene encodes CDR1 LGHNT and CDR2 FRNRAP. The length of the CDR3 is 14 residues. V was shortened by 3 bases and J by 1 base, with 9 bases between the two germline ends. This CDR3 reads CASGFVSTNTEAFF. CDR3 in DNA: TGTGCTAGTGGTTTCGTCTCCACGAACACTGAAGCTTTCTTT.

There are a few counts of this clone. V is TRBV7-9 and J is TRBJ2-7; 9 bases are a match to TRBD1. Trimming removed 5 bases from V and 4 bases from J; junction bases left unmatched: 12. The germline CDR1 and CDR2 sequences are SEHNR and FQNEAQ (reference sequence). The CDR3 is 16 amino acids. This CDR3 is CASSPPGTGSDYEQYF. CDR3 nucleotide sequence: TGTGCCAGCAGCCCCCCCGGGACAGGGTCGGATTACGAGCAGTACTTC.

The chain employs TRBV15 and TRBJ2-5; 7 nucleotides match TRBD2. The CDR3 runs to 16 residues. Losses at the gene ends were 0 bases for V and 0 bases for J; bases not matched to a gene: 4. Per the germline V gene, CDR1 is LNHNV and CDR2 is YYDKDF (reference sequence). The CDR3 loop is CATSRDHAGDQETQYF. CDR3 DNA sequence: TGTGCCACCAGCAGAGATCACGCGGGGGACCAAGAGACCCAGTACTTC.

The chain employs TRBV6-5 and TRBJ2-2, with TRBD1 matching over 7 bases. This CDR3 spans 12 amino acids. J lost 7 bases, V lost 6 bases, and 2 bases had no gene match. Germline V gene sequence: CDR1 MNHEY, CDR2 SVGAGI. This CDR3 reads CASRAGGGELFF. The CDR3 nucleotides read TGTGCCAGCAGAGCAGGGGGCGGGGAGCTGTTTTTT.

The rearrangement links TRBV21-1 to TRBJ2-2; TRBD1 is the table's D call and was not checked against the DNA. TRBV21-1 corresponds to a pseudogene. The CDR3 loop spans 15 amino acids. The CDR3 spells CASRRQGSNTGELFF. Here the CDR3 DNA reads TGTGCCAGCAGGCGACAGGGATCGAACACCGGGGAGCTGTTTTTT.

The chain links TRBV9 to TRBJ2-7; D may be TRBD2 (5 bases). Trimming took off 4 bases at V and 3 bases at J, with 14 bases between the two ends. The CDR3 is 14 residues long. CDR1 and CDR2 from the germline V gene are SGDLS and YYNGEE. CDR3 nucleotide sequence: TGTGCCAGCAGCAACCAGGACTCCGGCTACGAGCAGTACTTC. Protein product: CASSNQDSGYEQYF.

This rearrangement joins TRBV9 to TRBJ2-5; D might be TRBD1 or TRBD2, each matching 5 bases. There are 15 residues in the CDR3. V gave up 0 bases and J gave up 2 bases, with 11 bases separating them. The germline V gene encodes CDR1 SGDLS and CDR2 YYNGEE. For the CDR3, the DNA is TGTGCCAGCAGCGTAGGGTCAGGGAGACAAGAGACCCAGTACTTC. Amino acids: CASSVGSGRQETQYF.

This sequence joins TRBV5-6 and TRBJ2-1, with D unresolved. Germline values: CDR1 SGHDT, CDR2 YYEEEE. The CDR3 totals 11 residues. Trimming took off 2 bases at V and 9 bases at J, with 6 bases between the two ends. The CDR3 sequence is CASSLAGEQFF. CDR3 nucleotide sequence: TGTGCCAGCAGCTTAGCAGGTGAGCAGTTCTTC.

The chain is built from TRBV28 and TRBJ2-3, with TRBD2 as a possible D gene (6 bases). The CDR3 runs 17 residues. Germline-derived CDR1 and CDR2 are MDHEN and SYDVKM. V dropped 2 bases and J dropped 3 bases, with 18 bases sitting between them. The CDR3 DNA reads TGTGCCAGCAGTTTACCCGGGACGGAGGGACCTACAGATACGCAGTATTTT. Translation: CASSLPGTEGPTDTQYF. Combining the CDR3 with reference TRBV28 and TRBJ2-3 gives the whole variable domain DVKVTQSSRYLVKRTGEKVFLECVQDMDHENMFWYRQDPGLGLRLIYFSYDVKMKEKGDIPEGYSVSREKKERFSLILESASTNQTSMYLCASSLPGTEGPTDTQYFGPGTRLTVL.